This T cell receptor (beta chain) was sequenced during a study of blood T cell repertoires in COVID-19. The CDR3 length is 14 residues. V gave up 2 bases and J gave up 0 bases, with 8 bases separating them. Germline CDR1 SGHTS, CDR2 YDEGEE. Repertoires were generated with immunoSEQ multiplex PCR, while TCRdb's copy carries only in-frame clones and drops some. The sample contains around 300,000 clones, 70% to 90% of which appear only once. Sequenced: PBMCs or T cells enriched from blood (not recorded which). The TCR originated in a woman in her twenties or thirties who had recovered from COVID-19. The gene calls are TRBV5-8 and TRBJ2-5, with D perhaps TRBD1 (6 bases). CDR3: CASSFRGYQETQYF. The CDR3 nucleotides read TGTGCCAGCAGCTTCAGGGGTTACCAAGAGACCCAGTACTTC.